The entry below gives a single T cell receptor beta chain sequence along with its context. What it binds is not known. The CDR3 spans 14 residues. Germline V gives CDR1 DFQATT, CDR2 SNEGSKA (reference sequence). This sample is drawn from a study of blood T cells in healthy people across ages. Study observations and caveats: Per million T cells, TCR beta diversity dropped about linearly as age rose.

PCR was performed a second time for about 6 to 12 cycles using a sample-barcoded 5' primer and a J-beta primer mix. TCRdb reanalysed the 5' RACE reads using MiXCR and keeps one entry per CDR3 protein. The repertoire holds approximately 900,000 distinct CDR3 sequences, with 25% to 30% as singletons. This sample was also put to use in a study of T cells of mothers and their children. That report adds: M1S, a second-PCR primer, added sample barcodes and 2-4 random nucleotides.

The gene calls are TRBV20-1 and TRBJ2-7, with 8 bases fitting TRBD1. The J call may be in error: the DNA end matches TRBJ2-5 better. This clonotype originated in a woman aged 40 to 50 in good health. The sample comprised blood. CDR3 loop: CSARPRGRGGTQYF. DNA of the CDR3: TGCAGTGCTAGGCCCAGGGGGCGAGGGGGGACCCAGTACTTC.